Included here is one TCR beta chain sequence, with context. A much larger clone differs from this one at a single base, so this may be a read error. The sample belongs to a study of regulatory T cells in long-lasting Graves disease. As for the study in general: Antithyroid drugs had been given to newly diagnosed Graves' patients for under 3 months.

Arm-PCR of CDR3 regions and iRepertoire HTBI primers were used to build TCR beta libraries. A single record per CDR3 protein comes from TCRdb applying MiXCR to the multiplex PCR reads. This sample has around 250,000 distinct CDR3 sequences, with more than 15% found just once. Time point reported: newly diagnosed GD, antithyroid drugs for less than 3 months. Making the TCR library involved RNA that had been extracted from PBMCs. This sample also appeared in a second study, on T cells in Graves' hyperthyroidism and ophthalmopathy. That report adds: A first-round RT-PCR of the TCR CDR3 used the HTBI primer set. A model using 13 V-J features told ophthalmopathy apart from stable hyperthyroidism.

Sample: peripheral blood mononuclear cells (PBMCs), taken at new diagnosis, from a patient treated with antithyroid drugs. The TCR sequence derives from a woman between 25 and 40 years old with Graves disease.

CDR3 loop: CASSLTGYHEQFF. The CDR3 nucleotides read TGTGCCAGCAGCTTAACGGGATACCATGAGCAGTTCTTC. The chain combines TRBV7-3 with TRBJ2-1; D is ambiguous. The CDR3 totals 13 residues. CDR1 is SGHTA, CDR2 FQGTGA, per germline. V dropped 0 bases and J dropped 8 bases, with 8 bases sitting between them.